What follows are 28 T cell receptor beta chains derived from one specimen sequenced in a study of blood T cell repertoires in COVID-19. The table came from immunoSEQ multiplex PCR; TCRdb's copy has only in-frame clones and leaves some out. The sample lists approximately 140,000 clones, roughly 88% occurring once. Specimen: peripheral blood. These receptors originate from a man in his 60s with active or convalescent COVID-19.

The chain has TRBV7-3 and TRBJ2-1; 14 bases are shared with TRBD2. The germline CDR1 and CDR2 sequences are SGHTA and FQGTGA. The CDR3 has 15 residues. Trimming cost V 3 bases and J 12 bases; bases outside gene matches: 7. CDR3 protein: CASSFQGLAGEGQFF. CDR3 nucleotide sequence: TGTGCCAGCAGCTTCCAGGGACTAGCGGGAGAGGGGCAGTTCTTC.

DNA of the CDR3: TGTGCCAGCAGCCAGCAGGAGGGGGGGGACGAGCAGTACTTC. Protein product: CASSQQEGGDEQYF. The chain links TRBV14 to TRBJ2-7; possibly TRBD2 for D (7 bases). This CDR3 is 14 amino acids long. CDR1 is SGHDN and CDR2 is FVKESK in the germline V gene. The V end was cut by 3 bases, the J end by 5 bases, with 14 bases between.

The gene calls are TRBV10-2 and TRBJ1-5; possibly TRBD1 for D (6 bases). Trimming took 6 bases from V and 3 from J, leaving 12 bases between them. The length of the CDR3 is 14 residues. Germline V lookup: CDR1 WSHSY, CDR2 SAAADI. CDR3 bases: TGCGCCAGCAGCCCCACAGGGCCCAATCAGCCCCAGCATTTT. It yields the protein CASSPTGPNQPQHF.

The CDR3: CASSSPGLAAGNTIYF. The CDR3 DNA follows: TGTGCCAGCAGTTCCCCCGGACTGGCTGCGGGAAACACCATATATTTT. V is TRBV6-5 and J is TRBJ1-3, with D unclear. Deletions cut 4 bases from V and 4 bases from J, with 17 bases between. CDR3 length: 16 residues. Germline V lookup: CDR1 MNHEY, CDR2 SVGAGI.

J is TRBJ1-2 and V is TRBV7-8, with D perhaps TRBD1 (5 bases). Trimming stripped 5 bases from V and 8 bases from J, with 21 bases between. CDR3 length: 15 amino acids. Germline-derived CDR1 and CDR2 are SGHVS and FQNEAQ. The CDR3 loop reads CASSRAGGALGGYTF. CDR3 nucleotide sequence: TGTGCCAGCAGCCGCGCAGGAGGGGCCTTGGGGGGCTACACCTTC.

The chain couples TRBV5-1 to TRBJ1-1, with 7 positions matching TRBD1. The junction had 4 bases not matched to a gene; V was cut back by 0 bases and J by 5 bases. This CDR3 is 14 amino acids long. CDR1 is SGHRS, CDR2 YFSETQ, per germline. The CDR3 DNA sequence: TGCGCCAGCAGCTTGGGAGGGGGCGGGACTGAAGCTTTCTTT. Translation gives CASSLGGGGTEAFF.

J is TRBJ2-2 and V is TRBV4-3; possibly TRBD2 for D (6 bases). The CDR3 length is 17 residues. V was shortened by 9 bases and J by 2 bases, with 22 bases between the two germline ends. Germline lookup yields CDR1 LGHNA and CDR2 YSLEER. CDR3 in amino acids: CARAPLGVADNTGELFF. DNA for the CDR3: TGCGCCAGAGCCCCCCTGGGGGTAGCGGATAACACCGGGGAGCTGTTTTTT.

The chain has TRBV19 and TRBJ1-4, with a tentative D call TRBD1 (6 bases). This CDR3 comprises 14 residues. Trimming left V 3 bases short and J 7 bases short, with 12 bases between. The germline V gene encodes CDR1 LNHDA and CDR2 SQIVND (reference sequence). The CDR3 loop reads CASSISRGGEKLFF. The CDR3 nucleotides are TGTGCCAGTAGTATCTCGAGGGGGGGTGAAAAACTGTTTTTT.

The chain carries TRBV6-1 and TRBJ2-1, with 7 bases identical to TRBD2. Per germline, CDR1 MNHNS and CDR2 SASEGT. The CDR3 spans 16 residues. The trim removed 0 bases at V and 7 bases at J, leaving 9 bases unmatched. Here the CDR3 DNA reads TGTGCCAGCAGTGAAGCGGGAGGGCGAGGTGGAAATGAGCAGTTCTTC. Translated, it gives CASSEAGGRGGNEQFF.

V usage is TRBV27 and J usage is TRBJ2-1; 12 nucleotides align to TRBD1. The CDR3 sequence is 16 residues long. Germline V gives CDR1 MNHEY, CDR2 SMNVEV (reference sequence). Losses at the gene ends were 1 base for V and 7 bases for J; bases not matched to a gene: 5. The CDR3 protein is CASSLFPGQGANEQFF. The CDR3 region has the DNA TGTGCCAGCAGTTTATTCCCGGGACAGGGGGCTAATGAGCAGTTCTTC.

This chain connects TRBV11-3 to TRBJ2-1; TRBD2 agrees at 9 bases. This CDR3 has 16 amino acids. Germline lookup yields CDR1 SGHNT and CDR2 YENEEA. After removal of 3 bases from V and 3 bases from J, the junction contained 6 bases not matched to a gene. The CDR3 loop is CASSLRASGIYNEQFF. The CDR3 bases are TGTGCCAGCAGCTTGAGAGCTAGCGGGATCTACAATGAGCAGTTCTTC.

This clone appeared once. The J gene is TRBJ2-5, the V gene TRBV14; 8 bases map to TRBD2. Losses at the gene ends were 0 bases for V and 5 bases for J; bases not matched to a gene: 8. The CDR3 runs 16 residues. Germline values: CDR1 SGHDN, CDR2 FVKESK. CDR3 protein: CASSQETAGGSETQYF. CDR3 bases: TGTGCCAGCAGCCAAGAAACGGCGGGAGGCTCGGAGACCCAGTACTTC. Looking up the rest from reference TRBV14 and TRBJ2-5 gives the full variable domain: EAGVTQFPSHSVIEKGQTVTLRCDPISGHDNLYWYRRVMGKEIKFLLHFVKESKQDESGMPNNRFLAERTGGTYSTLKVQPAELEDSGVYFCASSQETAGGSETQYFGPGTRLLVL.

This chain uses TRBV19 with TRBJ1-3; D may be TRBD1 (5 bases). Germline V gene data show CDR1 as LNHDA and CDR2 as SQIVND (reference sequence). The V end lost 4 bases, the J end lost 4 bases, and 14 bases lay between the germline ends. The CDR3 is made up of 15 amino acids. The CDR3 sequence: CASSRSGDSGNTIYF. As DNA, the CDR3 is TGTGCCAGTAGTAGATCCGGGGACTCAGGAAACACCATATATTTT.

This chain joins TRBV7-9 and TRBJ2-1; 13 bases are a match to TRBD2. The CDR3 has 17 amino acids. CDR1 is SEHNR and CDR2 is FQNEAQ in the germline V gene (reference sequence). The V segment lost 4 bases and the J segment 5 bases; nucleotides outside the gene matches: 8. DNA for the CDR3: TGTGCCAGCAGCTCCCCGGGACTAGCGGGAAGTAACAATGAGCAGTTCTTC. Translating gives CASSSPGLAGSNNEQFF.

This clone was found a few times. The chain combines TRBV11-2 with TRBJ2-7, with D possibly TRBD2 on 6 matching bases. Germline assignment: CDR1 SGHAT and CDR2 FQNNGV. Trimming took off 1 base at V and 0 bases at J, with 10 bases between the two ends. The CDR3 loop spans 15 amino acids. CDR3 sequence: CASSLVSGFSYEQYF. CDR3 DNA sequence: TGTGCCAGCAGCTTAGTTAGCGGATTCTCCTACGAGCAGTACTTC.

The rearrangement links TRBV6-5 to TRBJ2-7, with 10 bases lining up with TRBD2. V trimming: 6 bases; J trimming: 2 bases; junction bases outside the gene matches: 7. Germline V gives CDR1 MNHEY, CDR2 SVGAGI. The CDR3 extends over 15 amino acids. The CDR3 DNA reads as TGTGCCAGCAGGACTACTAGCGGGAAAGCCTACGAGCAGTACTTC. As protein: CASRTTSGKAYEQYF.

V and J are TRBV24-1 and TRBJ1-3; D unclear. V lost 4 bases, J lost 9 bases, and 12 bases lay in between. Germline CDR1 is KGHDR and CDR2 is SFDVKD. The length of the CDR3 is 13 residues. The CDR3 DNA reads TGTGCCACCAGTGAAGCCTACGGTGGCACCATATATTTT. Translation gives CATSEAYGGTIYF.

This chain uses TRBV3-1 (or the pseudogene TRBV3-2) with TRBJ1-2; 7 bases match TRBD1. With 4 bases clipped from V and 2 bases from J, the junction kept 4 bases outside the gene matches. The CDR3 consists of 14 residues. The germline V gene encodes CDR1 LGHDT and CDR2 YNNKEL (reference sequence). In DNA form, the CDR3 reads TGTGCCAGCAGCCCCCTGGGACAGAACTATGGCTACACCTTC. Translation: CASSPLGQNYGYTF.

The chain has TRBV28 and TRBJ2-5; TRBD2 is a possible D gene (5 bases). Trimming shortened V by 6 bases and J by 2 bases, and 13 bases separated the two germline ends. The CDR3 sequence is 14 residues long. Germline values: CDR1 MDHEN, CDR2 SYDVKM. CDR3 protein: CASSQRGFQETQYF. CDR3 nucleotide sequence: TGTGCCAGCAGCCAACGGGGTTTTCAAGAGACCCAGTACTTC.

The chain combines TRBV5-6 with TRBJ2-5, with 9 bases that match TRBD1. The germline V gene has CDR1 SGHDT and CDR2 YYEEEE. This CDR3 has 15 amino acids. Trimming took 2 bases from V and 5 from J; bases not matched to a gene: 7. The CDR3 bases are TGTGCCAGCAGCTTCGGGACAGGGATCAGTGAGACCCAGTACTTC. Translation gives CASSFGTGISETQYF.

The genes are TRBV27 and TRBJ2-2, with 15 bases that match TRBD2. The CDR3 sequence is 18 residues long. CDR1 and CDR2 (germline): MNHEY, SMNVEV (reference sequence). V gave up 5 bases and J gave up 5 bases; unmatched junction bases: 9. The CDR3 DNA is TGTGCCAGCAGTCTCGGACTAGCGGGAGGGAGGTCGACCGGGGAGCTGTTTTTT. It encodes CASSLGLAGGRSTGELFF.

The gene calls are TRBV25-1 and TRBJ1-1; D is unclear. The germline V gene has CDR1 MGHDK and CDR2 SYGVNS. Trimming took 2 bases from V and 1 from J, leaving 5 bases between them. This CDR3 has 13 amino acids. CDR3: CASSEPGNTEAFF. The CDR3 nucleotides are TGTGCCAGCAGTGAACCAGGGAACACTGAAGCTTTCTTT.

The rearrangement joins TRBV7-9 to TRBJ2-3, with TRBD1 matching 7 bases. Germline lookup yields CDR1 SEHNR and CDR2 FQNEAQ (reference sequence). The CDR3 loop spans 16 amino acids. With 3 bases clipped from V and 0 bases from J, the junction kept 6 bases outside the gene matches. For the CDR3, the DNA is TGTGCCAGCAGCTTGGGACAGATTTCTAGCACAGATACGCAGTATTTT. As protein: CASSLGQISSTDTQYF. Complete variable domain (other parts from reference TRBV7-9 and TRBJ2-3): DTGVSQNPRHKITKRGQNVTFRCDPISEHNRLYWYRQTLGQGPEFLTYFQNEAQLEKSRLLSDRFSAERPKGSFSTLEIQRTEQGDSAMYLCASSLGQISSTDTQYFGPGTRLTVL.

In its sample, this clone was seen once. The chain recombines TRBV6-4 with TRBJ2-6, with 10 positions matching TRBD2. With 0 bases clipped from V and 0 bases from J, the junction kept 5 bases outside the gene matches. Looked up from germline, CDR1 is MRHNA and CDR2 is SNTAGT. This CDR3 is built from 19 residues. The CDR3 protein is CASSDSGSSGSSGANVLTF. The CDR3 DNA reads as TGTGCCAGCAGTGACTCGGGGTCTAGCGGGAGCTCTGGGGCCAACGTCCTGACTTTC.

The chain is built from TRBV28 and TRBJ2-5; 7 bases are a match to TRBD1. The CDR3 is 16 amino acids. Per germline, CDR1 MDHEN and CDR2 SYDVKM. Trimming at V came to 2 bases and at J to 2 bases, leaving 8 bases not matched to a gene. CDR3 in DNA: TGTGCCAGCAGTTTAGCGGCAGGGGGTGGGCAAGAGACCCAGTACTTC. This gives the protein CASSLAAGGGQETQYF. The full variable domain, completed using reference TRBV28 and TRBJ2-5, is DVKVTQSSRYLVKRTGEKVFLECVQDMDHENMFWYRQDPGLGLRLIYFSYDVKMKEKGDIPEGYSVSREKKERFSLILESASTNQTSMYLCASSLAAGGGQETQYFGPGTRLLVL.

The CDR3 DNA reads as TGTGCCAGTAGTTCAGGGGGGTCACCCCTCCACTTT. Encoded protein: CASSSGGSPLHF. The rearrangement joins TRBV19 to TRBJ1-6; 7 bases are shared with TRBD1. The CDR3 length is 12 residues. The V gene's germline CDR1 is LNHDA and CDR2 SQIVND (reference sequence). With V trimmed by 5 bases and J by 10 bases, 2 bases remained unmatched.

This chain joins TRBV12-3 or TRBV12-4 and TRBJ2-5; TRBD2 matches at 7 bases. This CDR3 comprises 13 residues. V was clipped by 6 bases and J by 7 bases; unmatched bases: 8. The CDR3 reads CASSQTSYGTQYF. The DNA for the CDR3 is TGTGCCAGCAGCCAGACTAGCTACGGGACCCAGTACTTC.

The rearrangement links TRBV21-1 to TRBJ2-1; TRBD2, as called in the table, went unchecked against the DNA. TRBV21-1 is assigned pseudogene status. This CDR3 is built from 17 residues. The CDR3 DNA reads TGTGCCAGCGGTCACCTAGCGGGAGGCTACTCCTACAATGAGCAGTTCTTC. This encodes CASGHLAGGYSYNEQFF.